This T cell receptor beta chain was recovered during a study of cytotoxic CD8 clonotypes in ibrutinib-treated CLL. As for the study in general: IGHV unmutated 17 to 18; relapsed/refractory 11; treatment-naive roughly 14.

Researchers set a sequencing depth target of 1 in 200,000 to 1 in 1 million T cells. Assay: immunoSEQ multiplex PCR; the TCRdb copy retains only in-frame clones and omits some. In the table there are around 140,000 clones, 70% to 90% of which are singletons. Deletions cut 0 bases from V and 4 bases from J, with 13 bases between. Germline V gene data show CDR1 as KGHSH and CDR2 as LQKENI. The CDR3 loop spans 16 amino acids. The chain carries TRBV18 and TRBJ1-3; a possible D gene is TRBD1 (6 bases). This clonotype was obtained from a human donor with chronic lymphocytic leukemia. The sequences come from PBMCs, collected after 24 months of ibrutinib treatment. This CDR3 reads CASSPPSSGEGNTIYF. The CDR3 DNA reads TGTGCCAGCTCACCACCCTCATCAGGGGAAGGAAACACCATATATTTT.